Listed here are 23 T cell receptor beta chains from one sample, sequenced in a study of CD8 T cells in ankylosing spondylitis. Their specific antigens are unknown. TCRdb re-called the 5' RACE reads through MiXCR, storing one row per CDR3 protein. The sample shows about 750,000 distinct CDR3 sequences, roughly 19% of them seen only once. General observations from the study: Blood from ankylosing spondylitis patients appeared to carry a characteristic roughly eight-variant TCR beta motif.

Sequencing was carried out using blood, either unsorted or a sorted T cell fraction (not recorded which). These receptors all come from a male donor with ankylosing spondylitis.

The V call is TRBV20-1, the J call TRBJ1-5; D gene ambiguous. There are 15 residues in the CDR3. Looked up from germline, CDR1 is DFQATT and CDR2 is SNEGSKA (reference sequence). The V end was cut by 3 bases, the J end by 0 bases, with 12 bases between. For the CDR3, the DNA is TGCAGTGCTAGCCCTTCCGCCATTAGCAATCAGCCCCAGCATTTT. This translates into CSASPSAISNQPQHF.

This chain links TRBV9 with TRBJ1-2, with 8 bases identical to TRBD1. Trimming removed 3 bases from V and 5 bases from J; junction bases left unmatched: 9. CDR1 and CDR2 from the germline V gene are SGDLS and YYNGEE. The CDR3 runs to 15 residues. CDR3 coding DNA: TGTGCCAGCAGCGAGTCCCCGGGACAGGAATATGGCTACACCTTC. Translating it yields CASSESPGQEYGYTF.

The rearrangement links TRBV18 to TRBJ1-2; 8 nucleotides line up with TRBD1. With 3 bases clipped from V and 6 bases from J, the junction kept 9 bases outside the gene matches. The CDR3 has 15 amino acids. The germline V gene encodes CDR1 KGHSH and CDR2 LQKENI. CDR3 DNA sequence: TGTGCCAGCTCACCTCTGGACAGGGCGGTGGATGGCTACACCTTC. Its translation: CASSPLDRAVDGYTF.

At least ten counts were recorded for this clonotype. The chain combines TRBV21-1 with TRBJ1-1; the listed D gene, TRBD1, was not tested against the DNA. TRBV21-1 has pseudogene status. The CDR3 is 11 residues long. The CDR3: CASSKAGGAFF. The CDR3 bases are TGTGCCAGCAGCAAAGCTGGGGGAGCTTTCTTT.

This clonotype was counted only a few times. V usage is TRBV11-2 and J usage is TRBJ2-3, with 9 bases lining up with TRBD1. V dropped 5 bases and J dropped 10; count of bases not matched to a gene: 10. Germline lookup yields CDR1 SGHAT and CDR2 FQNNGV. The length of the CDR3 is 14 residues. The CDR3 region is CASSPPGTGSSQYF. CDR3 DNA: TGTGCCAGCAGCCCGCCCGGGACAGGGTCGTCGCAGTATTTT.

This clonotype was observed a few times. This chain uses TRBV24-1 with TRBJ2-7; 11 nucleotides line up with TRBD2. The germline V gene has CDR1 KGHDR and CDR2 SFDVKD. The V segment lost 7 bases and the J segment 6 bases; nucleotides outside the gene matches: 16. The CDR3 sequence is 17 residues long. CDR3 in DNA: TGTGCCACCAGGGACCGAAGACTAGCGGGACCGGTGGGCGAGCAGTACTTC. Amino acid sequence: CATRDRRLAGPVGEQYF.

The table lists this clonotype with many counts. This chain links TRBV20-1 with TRBJ1-2; D is perhaps TRBD1 (6 bases). This CDR3 has 13 amino acids. V was clipped by 1 base and J by 5 bases, with 11 bases between them. Germline V gives CDR1 DFQATT, CDR2 SNEGSKA (reference sequence). CDR3 coding DNA: TGCAGTGCTAGAGGGGAGGGGGGGTATGGCTACACCTTC. It codes for CSARGEGGYGYTF.

This clonotype was observed a handful of times. The V gene is TRBV12-3 or TRBV12-4, the J gene TRBJ2-2; 8 bases are shared with TRBD2. CDR3 length equals 14 residues. V gave up 6 bases and J gave up 5 bases; unmatched junction bases: 5. The CDR3 loop is CASRMIAGTGELFF. Written as DNA, the CDR3 is TGTGCCAGCAGGATGATAGCGGGAACCGGGGAGCTGTTTTTT.

DNA for the CDR3: TGTGCCAGCAGCGTAGGGGGACTAGCGGGAGTGGTTGAGCAGTTCTTC. This sequence encodes CASSVGGLAGVVEQFF. This chain connects TRBV9 to TRBJ2-1, with 14 bases matching TRBD2. CDR3 size: 16 residues. Trimming at V came to 0 bases and at J to 9 bases, leaving 5 bases not matched to a gene. The germline CDR1 and CDR2 sequences are SGDLS and YYNGEE.

V is TRBV12-3 or TRBV12-4 and J is TRBJ1-2; D possibly corresponds to TRBD1 (5 bases). The CDR3 covers 15 residues. Trimming took off 5 bases at V and 8 bases at J, with 21 bases between the two ends. Here the CDR3 DNA reads TGTGCCAGCAGTCGAACAGGAGCTCTCGTTGGAGGCTACACCTTC. Amino acids: CASSRTGALVGGYTF.

This clonotype was seen more than once but under ten times. This sequence joins TRBV15 and TRBJ1-2, with D unclear. This CDR3 contains 16 residues. The V gene's germline CDR1 is LNHNV and CDR2 YYDKDF (reference sequence). V was trimmed by 6 bases and J by 5 bases, leaving 22 bases between them. This chain's CDR3 is CATSPFVGASLYGYTF. The CDR3 DNA follows: TGTGCCACCAGTCCCTTTGTAGGAGCCTCCCTGTATGGCTACACCTTC.

The V gene is TRBV7-2, the J gene TRBJ1-6; D unresolved. CDR1 and CDR2 (germline): SGHTA, FQGNSA. This CDR3 region has 13 residues. The V gene lost 5 bases and the J gene lost 7 bases, with 9 bases spanning the gap. The CDR3 here is CASSQVVNSPLHF. CDR3 nucleotide sequence: TGTGCCAGCAGCCAGGTCGTAAATTCACCCCTCCACTTT.

This sequence joins TRBV5-1 and TRBJ2-7, with a weak D call TRBD1 (8 bases). Trimming pared 0 bases from V and 2 bases from J, leaving 15 bases between. The CDR3 is made up of 16 amino acids. Germline V gene sequence: CDR1 SGHRS, CDR2 YFSETQ. The CDR3 DNA reads as TGCGCCAGCAGCTTGGCCTACAGGGGGGGGGCCTACGAGCAGTACTTC. Protein sequence: CASSLAYRGGAYEQYF.

At least ten counts were recorded for this clonotype. V gene TRBV7-9 combines with J gene TRBJ1-3; a possible D gene is TRBD1 (6 bases). V gave up 5 bases and J gave up 2 bases, with 13 bases separating them. CDR3 size: 15 residues. Looked up from germline, CDR1 is SEHNR and CDR2 is FQNEAQ (reference sequence). The CDR3 is CASSPGVWPGNTIYF. The CDR3 nucleotides read TGTGCCAGCAGCCCAGGGGTTTGGCCTGGAAACACCATATATTTT.

This clonotype was detected a few times. The V and J genes are TRBV12-3 or TRBV12-4 and TRBJ1-1; 7 bases are a match to TRBD1. With 5 bases clipped from V and 1 base from J, the junction kept 7 bases outside the gene matches. The CDR3 runs 15 residues. The CDR3 DNA is TGTGCCAGCAGTCCCCGGACAGGCGCGAACACTGAAGCTTTCTTT. It is translated as CASSPRTGANTEAFF.

This clonotype was counted between two and nine times. V usage is TRBV6-1 and J usage is TRBJ1-4; maybe TRBD1 (5 bases). CDR1 is MNHNS and CDR2 is SASEGT in the germline V gene. Trimming took off 5 bases at V and 2 bases at J, with 12 bases between the two ends. The CDR3 has 15 amino acids. CDR3 DNA: TGTGCCAGCAGTACCAGGGTGGAGACTAATGAAAAACTGTTTTTT. This gives the protein CASSTRVETNEKLFF.

This clonotype has only a few counts. The chain is built from TRBV20-1 and TRBJ2-2; the match to TRBD1 covers 9 bases. The CDR3 totals 14 residues. Germline-derived CDR1 and CDR2 are DFQATT and SNEGSKA (reference sequence). The V gene end was trimmed by 2 bases and the J gene end by 5 bases; junction bases not matched to a gene: 3. CDR3 region: CSARPGTGTGELFF. The CDR3 bases are TGCAGTGCTAGACCAGGGACAGGGACCGGGGAGCTGTTTTTT.

CDR3 DNA sequence: TGTGCCAGCAGTTTAAATGGGATTACCACAGATACGCAGTATTTT. Its translation is CASSLNGITTDTQYF. The rearrangement links TRBV27 to TRBJ2-3; D is unresolved. Germline V gene data show CDR1 as MNHEY and CDR2 as SMNVEV (reference sequence). Trimming took 2 bases from V and 2 from J, leaving 11 bases between them. CDR3 length: 15 residues.

V is TRBV18 and J is TRBJ2-5, with 12 bases matching TRBD2. The CDR3 spans 16 residues. The junction had 2 bases not matched to a gene; V was cut back by 1 base and J by 2 bases. The germline CDR1 and CDR2 sequences are KGHSH and LQKENI. The CDR3 region is CASSPRTSGVQETQYF. The CDR3 nucleotides read TGTGCCAGCTCACCACGGACTAGCGGGGTACAAGAGACCCAGTACTTC.

This chain uses TRBV14 with TRBJ2-5; D perhaps matches TRBD1 (6 bases). This CDR3 spans 17 amino acids. Germline V gives CDR1 SGHDN, CDR2 FVKESK. The V gene lost 0 bases and the J gene lost 4 bases, with 18 bases spanning the gap. CDR3 sequence: CASSQDVSWGRGETQYF. The CDR3 DNA is TGTGCCAGCAGCCAAGATGTATCGTGGGGCAGGGGAGAGACCCAGTACTTC.

The CDR3 region is CASSPRAGGYNEQFF. In DNA, the CDR3 is TGTGCCAGCAGCCCGAGGGCGGGGGGTTACAATGAGCAGTTCTTC. The V and J genes are TRBV12-3 or TRBV12-4 and TRBJ2-1, with 8 bases that match TRBD2. Trimming cost V 6 bases and J 4 bases; bases outside gene matches: 8. CDR3 length equals 15 residues.

V and J are TRBV28 and TRBJ1-1; D is uncertain. CDR3 length equals 13 residues. CDR1 is MDHEN and CDR2 is SYDVKM in the germline V gene. The V and J ends lost 2 bases and 5 bases respectively, with 9 bases between them. This CDR3 reads CASSLMVRTEAFF. CDR3 DNA sequence: TGTGCCAGCAGTTTAATGGTGCGTACTGAAGCTTTCTTT.

The chain links TRBV6-1 to TRBJ2-2; TRBD1 aligns across 10 bases. Trimming took 6 bases from V and 5 from J; bases not matched to a gene: 9. Germline values: CDR1 MNHNS, CDR2 SASEGT. The CDR3 is 16 residues long. The CDR3 loop is CASSTRRDRGTGELFF. The CDR3 region has the DNA TGTGCCAGCAGCACGCGCCGGGACAGGGGTACCGGGGAGCTGTTTTTT.